The present T cell receptor beta chain was sequenced within a study of blood T cell repertoires in COVID-19. Germline V CDR1 and CDR2: SGHRS, YFSETQ. The V end was cut by 4 bases, the J end by 2 bases, with 15 bases between. The CDR3 sequence is 15 residues long. Original handling: Amplification with reference gene primers provided the estimates of nucleated cell counts. The repertoire was sequenced with immunoSEQ multiplex PCR; TCRdb's copy has only in-frame clones and lacks some. V and J calls and clone size are those listed in that table; D and trimming were worked out from the DNA. The data hold 150,000 to 200,000 clones, with more than 65% observed a single time.

The source is a human donor with acute or convalescent COVID-19. The donor label of this sample is uncertain. The chain employs TRBV5-1 and TRBJ2-5; TRBD2 might be the D (7 bases). Sequenced sample: peripheral blood. The CDR3 sequence is CASSRGDYAQETQYF. In DNA, the CDR3 is TGCGCCAGCAGCAGGGGGGACTACGCGCAAGAGACCCAGTACTTC. Variable domain in full (rest from reference TRBV5-1 and TRBJ2-5): KAGVTQTPRYLIKTRGQQVTLSCSPISGHRSVSWYQQTPGQGLQFLFEYFSETQRNKGNFPGRFSGRQFSNSRSEMNVSTLELGDSALYLCASSRGDYAQETQYFGPGTRLLVL.